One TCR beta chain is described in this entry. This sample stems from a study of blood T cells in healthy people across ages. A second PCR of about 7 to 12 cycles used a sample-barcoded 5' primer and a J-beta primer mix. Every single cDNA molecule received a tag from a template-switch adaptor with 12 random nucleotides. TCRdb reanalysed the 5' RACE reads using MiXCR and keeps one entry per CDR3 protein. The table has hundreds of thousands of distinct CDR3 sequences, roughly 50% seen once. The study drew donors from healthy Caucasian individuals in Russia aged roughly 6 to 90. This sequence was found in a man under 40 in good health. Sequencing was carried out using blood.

CDR3 nucleotides: TGTGCCAGCAGTTACTCGATGGAAGCGGGCGCCTACGAGCAGTACTTC. Residues: CASSYSMEAGAYEQYF. This rearrangement joins TRBV6-2 or TRBV6-3 to TRBJ2-7; TRBD2 is a possible D gene (6 bases). Trimming removed 0 bases from V and 2 bases from J, with 14 bases in between. CDR1 and CDR2 (germline): MNHEY, SVGEGT. The CDR3 is 16 amino acids.